This is a list of T cell receptor beta chains from one sample in a study of vaccination and CD4 T cells after COVID-19. No cognate antigen is known for these TCRs. TCRdb itself ran the PCR reads through MiXCR, one entry per CDR3 protein. Counted here are about 24,000 distinct CDR3 sequences, under 55% occurring once; the ten biggest clones make up roughly 4.1%. Material: CD4+ T cells from blood, cultured in vitro, obtained about 7 months after SARS-CoV-2 vaccination. These receptors all stem from a human donor who had recovered from COVID-19. The CDR3 runs from the conserved cysteine through the conserved F or W. A D gene is named only where the DNA matches it firmly. Where a row states a size, it is once, few, many or the class of an expanded clone; other rows omit it.

d_gene,abundance,j_gene,v_gene,CDR3nt,CDR3aa
.,large,TRBJ1-1,TRBV10-3,TGTGCCATCGGGGTGGGGCTCACTGAAGCTTTCTTT,CAIGVGLTEAFF
TRBD2,.,TRBJ2-7,TRBV19,TGTGCCAGTAGTCGGGGAGGGACGGATAAAACGTACGAGCAGTACTTC,CASSRGGTDKTYEQYF
TRBD2,.,TRBJ2-1,TRBV6-4,TGTGCCAGCAGTGAAACTAGCGGGATTAACAATGAGCAGTTCTTC,CASSETSGINNEQFF
TRBD1,.,TRBJ1-3,TRBV28,TGTGCCAGCACCCCTCCGGGACAGCCCTCTGGAAACACCATATATTTT,CASTPPGQPSGNTIYF
TRBD2,.,TRBJ2-4,TRBV11-2,TGTGCCAGCAGCCCCCTGAAGAATACCGGGACTAGCGGGAGGAGGGACATTCAGTACTTC,CASSPLKNTGTSGRRDIQYF
.,.,TRBJ2-1,TRBV29-1,TGCAGCGGTCGGAACTCCTTGTTCGGGCAGTTCTTC,CSGRNSLFGQFF
TRBD2,.,TRBJ2-7,TRBV28,TGTGCCAGCAGCACCGGACTAGCGGGAGCCTACGAGCAGTACTTC,CASSTGLAGAYEQYF
.,.,TRBJ2-2,TRBV20-1,TGCAGTGCTAGAGATCAGGGCCCCGGGGAGCTGTTTTTT,CSARDQGPGELFF
TRBD1,.,TRBJ1-2,TRBV6-2/TRBV6-3,TGTGCCAGCAGCTCCCAGGACAGGGGGGGCTACACCTTC,CASSSQDRGGYTF
.,.,TRBJ1-2,TRBV7-3,TGTGCCAGCAGCCCCGACAGAAACTATGGCTACACCTTC,CASSPDRNYGYTF
TRBD1,.,TRBJ1-2,TRBV28,TGTGCCAGCAGTTCAAGGACAGGGATCTATGGCTACACCTTC,CASSSRTGIYGYTF
TRBD1,few,TRBJ1-2,TRBV28,TGTGCCAGCAGATCTCCCCCGGGACAGGGAAACTATGGCTACACCTTC,CASRSPPGQGNYGYTF
.,.,TRBJ2-3,TRBV18,TGTGCCAGCTCACCCGTCGGCGGGAGCACAGATACGCAGTATTTT,CASSPVGGSTDTQYF
.,.,TRBJ1-5,TRBV2,TGTGCCAGCAGTGAAGAGGTCACAGGGCTTCAGCCCCAGCATTTT,CASSEEVTGLQPQHF
TRBD1,once,TRBJ1-5,TRBV30,TGTGCCTGGAGTCCATCAGACAGGGTTATCAGCAATCAGCCCCAGCATTTT,CAWSPSDRVISNQPQHF
TRBD2,.,TRBJ2-3,TRBV24-1,TGTGCCACCAGTGGTTGGCATCCAGCGGGACTCACAGATACGCAGTATTTT,CATSGWHPAGLTDTQYF
TRBD1,.,TRBJ2-1,TRBV5-6,TGTGCCAGCAGCTCCCCGGGACAGGGTGTTGATGAGCAGTTCTTC,CASSSPGQGVDEQFF
.,.,TRBJ2-7,TRBV7-9,TGTGCCGGCAGCTTAGGTAGGATACCCATCGACGAGCAGTACTTC,CAGSLGRIPIDEQYF
.,.,TRBJ2-1,TRBV18,TGTGCCAGCTCACCAAGGAGTCCGGATGAGCAGTTCTTC,CASSPRSPDEQFF
.,.,TRBJ1-5,TRBV20-1,TGCAGTGCTAGAGACCCCTGGACAGCAGATCAGCCCCAGCATTTT,CSARDPWTADQPQHF
.,.,TRBJ2-5,TRBV5-4,TGTGCCAGCAGCGAAGTGTTAGATGTTAGGACCCAGTACTTC,CASSEVLDVRTQYF
.,.,TRBJ1-6,TRBV12-3/TRBV12-4,TGTGCCAGCAGTCCCGCGGCTTGGTCACCCCTCCACTTT,CASSPAAWSPLHF
TRBD2,few,TRBJ2-3,TRBV15,TGTGCCACCAGCAGAACTAGCGGGACGGTAGATACGCAGTATTTT,CATSRTSGTVDTQYF
.,.,TRBJ1-1,TRBV6-1,TGTGCCAGCAGTGTTCTGAACACTGAAGCTTTCTTT,CASSVLNTEAFF
TRBD1,.,TRBJ2-7,TRBV25-1,TGTGCCAGCAGACTACAGGGGTCCTACGAGCAGTACTTC,CASRLQGSYEQYF
TRBD1,few,TRBJ2-5,TRBV20-1,TGCACTTCGATACCGGGACAGGGTATTCCGGAGACCCAGTACTTC,CTSIPGQGIPETQYF
TRBD1,.,TRBJ2-3,TRBV20-1,TGCAGTGCTAGTCGAATAGGACAGGGTATCGCAGATACGCAGTATTTT,CSASRIGQGIADTQYF
.,.,TRBJ2-7,TRBV7-2,TGTGCCAGCAGCTTAGGACATTCCTACGAGCAGTACTTC,CASSLGHSYEQYF
.,.,TRBJ2-5,TRBV6-5,TGTGCCAGCAGTTACGGGGTCCTCCAAGAGACCCAGTACTTC,CASSYGVLQETQYF
.,.,TRBJ1-5,TRBV6-2/TRBV6-3,TGTGCCAGCAAAGAAAGGGGTGATCAGCCCCAGCATTTT,CASKERGDQPQHF
TRBD2,.,TRBJ2-3,TRBV4-1,TGCGCCAGCAGCCACGAAAGGCTAGCGGGAGCACCAGATACGCAGTATTTT,CASSHERLAGAPDTQYF
TRBD1,.,TRBJ2-3,TRBV20-1,TGCAGTGCTAGAGTAGGGGGCGGAGATACGCAGTATTTT,CSARVGGGDTQYF
.,.,TRBJ2-2,TRBV7-9,TGTGCCAGCAGCTTAGTTCCGGGAAGTACCGGGGAGCTGTTTTTT,CASSLVPGSTGELFF
.,.,TRBJ2-3,TRBV20-1,TGCAGTGCTAGGCCGCGGTGGGGGAAGGGAACAGATACGCAGTATTTT,CSARPRWGKGTDTQYF
.,.,TRBJ2-5,TRBV20-1,TGCAGTGCTAGTTATTCCGGGCCCCGGGAGACCCAGTACTTC,CSASYSGPRETQYF
TRBD1,.,TRBJ2-5,TRBV28,TGTGCCAGCAGTCCGGGGACAGGGCCGAGGGTACAAGAGACCCAGTACTTC,CASSPGTGPRVQETQYF
.,few,TRBJ2-5,TRBV20-1,TGCAGTGCTAGACGGACCCGAAGATCGGAGACCCAGTACTTC,CSARRTRRSETQYF
.,.,TRBJ2-5,TRBV12-3/TRBV12-4,TGTGCCAGCACCCTGTGGAGGGAACGAGAGACCCAGTACTTC,CASTLWRERETQYF
.,.,TRBJ2-1,TRBV6-1,TGTGCCAGCAGATCCGGTACTAGCTCTGTCAATGAGCAGTTCTTC,CASRSGTSSVNEQFF
TRBD2,once,TRBJ2-7,TRBV20-1,TGCAGTGCTAGTAGCGGGAGCTTCGAGGAGCAGTACTTC,CSASSGSFEEQYF
TRBD1,.,TRBJ1-5,TRBV27,TGTGCCAGCAGTTGGACAGGGGGAGGCCAGCCCCAGCATTTT,CASSWTGGGQPQHF
.,.,TRBJ1-2,TRBV5-4,TGTGCCAGCAGCCGCCAGGGGACCCTCTATGGCTACACCTTC,CASSRQGTLYGYTF
.,.,TRBJ2-2,TRBV6-1,TGTGCCACCAAGAACACCGGGGAGCTGTTTTTT,CATKNTGELFF
.,.,TRBJ2-3,TRBV20-1,TGCAGTGCTAGCGGGCTTGCGGTAGCAAGCACAGATACGCAGTATTTT,CSASGLAVASTDTQYF
TRBD2,.,TRBJ2-7,TRBV7-2,TGTGCCAGCAATAACGGGAGGGATGAGCGAGAGCAGTACTTC,CASNNGRDEREQYF
.,few,TRBJ1-5,TRBV7-2,TGTGCCAGCAGCTTCAAAGGCGATCAGCCCCAGCATTTT,CASSFKGDQPQHF
.,.,TRBJ2-3,TRBV7-9,TGTGCCAGCAGCCTGCGTCAGGTTCCCACAGATACGCAGTATTTT,CASSLRQVPTDTQYF
.,.,TRBJ2-7,TRBV27,TGTGCCAGCAGTATGACCGTCAACTCCTACGAGCAGTACTTC,CASSMTVNSYEQYF
.,.,TRBJ2-3,TRBV5-4,TGTGCCAGCAGCCCTAATAGGGGCACAGATACGCAGTATTTT,CASSPNRGTDTQYF
.,.,TRBJ1-2,TRBV20-1,TGCAGTGCTACCACAGCCTCGCCCCTAAACTATGGCTACACCTTC,CSATTASPLNYGYTF
TRBD1,few,TRBJ1-1,TRBV10-3,TGTGCCATCAGGGTTACAGGGGCCGACACTGAAGCTTTCTTT,CAIRVTGADTEAFF
.,.,TRBJ2-5,TRBV24-1,TGTGCCACCAGTGCGGGGAACAGTCATGGGGAGACCCAGTACTTC,CATSAGNSHGETQYF
.,.,TRBJ2-4,TRBV7-3,TGTGCCAGCAGCCTCGGAGGGATCCAACTAGCCAAAAACATTCAGTACTTC,CASSLGGIQLAKNIQYF
.,.,TRBJ1-6,TRBV27,TGTGCCAGCAGCCGCGAAGGGGTGTGGAATTCACCCCCCCACTTT,CASSREGVWNSPPHF
.,.,TRBJ2-5,TRBV5-1,TGCGCCAGCAGTCAAGAAGAGGTGCAAGAGACCCAGTACTTC,CASSQEEVQETQYF